These T cell receptor beta chains were read from a single sample in a study of naive and memory T cell subsets. TCRdb fed the UMI-ligation and nested PCR reads into MiXCR, producing one record per CDR3 protein. The sample yields tens of thousands of distinct CDR3 sequences, 13% seen once. Material: central memory CD4+ T cells from blood. The receptors were sampled from a human donor in good health. The CDR3 runs from the conserved cysteine through the conserved F or W. The D gene is left open where the match is weak. Clone size appears in some rows only: once, few, many, or a class for an expanded clone.

d_gene,j_gene,abundance,v_gene,CDR3aa,CDR3nt
-,TRBJ1-2,-,TRBV9,CASSVEKVNYGYTF,TGTGCCAGCAGCGTAGAAAAGGTTAACTATGGCTACACCTTC
-,TRBJ1-1,many,TRBV28,CASRDGGAIPEAFF,TGTGCCAGCCGAGACGGGGGGGCCATACCCGAAGCTTTCTTT
-,TRBJ1-1,few,TRBV6-1,CASSVTENTEAFF,TGTGCCAGCAGTGTAACAGAGAACACTGAAGCTTTCTTT
TRBD2,TRBJ2-7,-,TRBV7-9,CASSLAASGSYEQYF,TGTGCCAGCAGCTTAGCGGCTAGCGGGAGTTACGAGCAGTACTTC
-,TRBJ1-5,-,TRBV30,CAWSADSNQPQHF,TGTGCCTGGAGTGCAGATAGCAATCAGCCCCAGCATTTT
TRBD1,TRBJ2-3,-,TRBV29-1,CSVDRSGQGSDTQYF,TGCAGCGTTGATCGTTCCGGACAGGGTTCAGATACGCAGTATTTT
-,TRBJ2-1,-,TRBV7-3,CASSLDLLTEQFF,TGTGCCAGCAGCTTAGACCTACTCACTGAGCAGTTCTTC
TRBD2,TRBJ2-7,few,TRBV25-1,CASSSTSGTYEQYF,TGTGCCAGCAGCTCGACTAGCGGAACCTACGAGCAGTACTTC
-,TRBJ2-7,many,TRBV20-1,CSARDQTKSSYEQYF,TGCAGTGCTAGAGACCAGACGAAAAGCTCCTACGAGCAGTACTTC
TRBD1,TRBJ1-3,many,TRBV3-1,CASSTQGDTGNTIYF,TGTGCCAGCAGCACGCAGGGGGACACCGGAAACACCATATATTTT
-,TRBJ1-1,-,TRBV14,CASSQSLNTEAFF,TGTGCCAGCAGCCAGTCGTTGAACACTGAAGCTTTCTTT
TRBD1,TRBJ1-2,many,TRBV7-3,CASSRGRQGLATF,TGTGCCAGCAGCCGCGGACGACAGGGTCTTGCCACCTTC
-,TRBJ1-1,-,TRBV18,CASSVTGPGMNTEAFF,TGTGCCAGCTCAGTGACAGGTCCTGGCATGAACACTGAAGCTTTCTTT
-,TRBJ2-3,few,TRBV20-1,CSASEAGEGPDTQYF,TGCAGTGCTAGTGAGGCAGGGGAAGGGCCAGATACGCAGTATTTT
TRBD1,TRBJ1-5,many,TRBV6-2/TRBV6-3,CASSPWDRVNQPQHF,TGTGCCAGCAGTCCATGGGACAGGGTAAATCAGCCCCAGCATTTT
TRBD1,TRBJ2-7,-,TRBV12-3/TRBV12-4,CASSQRGRASYEQYF,TGTGCCAGCTCCCAGAGGGGGCGAGCCTCCTACGAGCAGTACTTC
-,TRBJ2-3,many,TRBV27,CASSRGRGLSDTQYF,TGTGCCAGCAGTCGGGGCCGGGGATTATCAGATACGCAGTATTTT
TRBD2,TRBJ2-7,many,TRBV25-1,CASRSSGSYEQYF,TGTGCCAGCAGGAGTAGCGGGAGTTACGAGCAGTACTTC
-,TRBJ2-3,many,TRBV7-3,CASSLAVGTGTDTQYF,TGTGCCAGCAGCTTGGCAGTGGGAACAGGCACAGATACGCAGTATTTT
-,TRBJ1-1,-,TRBV6-6,CASSPPQGEGPAAFF,TGTGCCAGCAGTCCCCCCCAAGGAGAGGGGCCGGCGGCTTTCTTT
-,TRBJ2-5,few,TRBV20-1,CSARDRLTQETQYF,TGCAGTGCTAGAGATCGGCTTACACAAGAGACCCAGTACTTC
TRBD1,TRBJ2-6,many,TRBV18,CASSQQGITGANVLTF,TGTGCCAGCTCCCAACAGGGGATCACTGGGGCCAACGTCCTGACTTTC
-,TRBJ1-1,few,TRBV30,CAWGVWDDTEAFF,TGTGCCTGGGGGGTCTGGGATGACACTGAAGCTTTCTTT
-,TRBJ2-7,-,TRBV28,CASSFGLDARHAQYF,TGTGCCAGCAGTTTCGGTTTGGACGCGCGCCACGCGCAGTACTTC
TRBD1,TRBJ2-2,many,TRBV25-1,CASSGQGEVGELFF,TGTGCCAGCAGTGGACAGGGGGAGGTCGGGGAGCTGTTTTTT
-,TRBJ1-5,-,TRBV20-1,CSAKLGGAGSQPQHF,TGCAGTGCCAAACTAGGAGGGGCGGGCAGTCAGCCCCAGCATTTT